Listed here are 15 T cell receptor beta chains from one sample, sequenced in a study of CD8 T cells in Susac syndrome. When the RNA was reverse transcribed, random hexamers were used with an input of roughly 0.45 to 1 ug. A single record per CDR3 protein comes from TCRdb applying MiXCR to the immunoSEQ multiplex PCR reads. This table has around 130,000 distinct CDR3 sequences, approximately 89% appearing once. Source material: CD8+ T cells from PBMCs. These receptors all stem from a human donor with multiple sclerosis.

The chain recombines TRBV30 with TRBJ1-1, with a possible D match to TRBD1 (5 bases). Deletions cut 4 bases from V and 3 bases from J, with 15 bases between. Germline CDR1 is GTSNPN and CDR2 is SVGIG (reference sequence). This CDR3 contains 14 residues. The CDR3 loop reads CAWTTDLGDTEAFF. DNA for the CDR3: TGTGCCTGGACCACGGATCTGGGGGACACTGAAGCTTTCTTT.

A single count supports this clonotype. This chain connects TRBV19 to TRBJ2-1; D remains ambiguous. This CDR3 contains 14 residues. Germline V CDR1 and CDR2: LNHDA, SQIVND (reference sequence). V lost 1 base to trimming and J lost 9 bases, with 13 bases between them. The DNA for the CDR3 is TGTGCCAGTAGTATAGCGGGCCCACGAGGTGAGCAGTTCTTC. It codes for CASSIAGPRGEQFF.

The chain joins TRBV19 to TRBJ1-2; 9 bases are shared with TRBD1. Germline V gene data show CDR1 as LNHDA and CDR2 as SQIVND (reference sequence). J lost 6 bases, V lost 6 bases, and 8 bases had no gene match. This CDR3 comprises 14 residues. CDR3 loop: CASSLQGASNGYTF. CDR3 DNA: TGTGCCAGTAGCTTACAGGGGGCATCTAATGGCTACACCTTC.

The genes are TRBV10-3 and TRBJ2-7, with D possibly matching TRBD2 (5 bases). Germline V gene data show CDR1 as ENHRY and CDR2 as SYGVKD. CDR3 length: 13 residues. V gave up 5 bases and J gave up 0 bases, with 8 bases separating them. CDR3 in amino acids: CAISLSVSYEQYF. The CDR3 DNA follows: TGTGCCATCAGTCTTAGCGTCTCCTACGAGCAGTACTTC.

The genes are TRBV4-1 and TRBJ2-7; 8 bases are shared with TRBD2. From germline, CDR1 is MGHRA and CDR2 YSYEKL. The CDR3 is 15 amino acids. After removal of 5 bases from V and 4 bases from J, the junction contained 10 bases not matched to a gene. The CDR3 loop reads CASSFRSGSLYEQYF. The CDR3 bases are TGCGCCAGCAGCTTCCGCAGCGGGAGTCTGTACGAGCAGTACTTC.

V gene TRBV2 combines with J gene TRBJ2-1; D call uncertain. V gave up 0 bases and J gave up 4 bases, with 4 bases separating them. The CDR3 runs to 13 residues. Germline loops: CDR1 SNHLY, CDR2 FYNNEI. The CDR3 sequence: CASSEALYNEQFF. DNA for the CDR3: TGTGCCAGCAGTGAAGCCCTGTACAATGAGCAGTTCTTC.

The chain uses TRBV21-1 and TRBJ1-2. TRBV21-1 is a listed pseudogene. This CDR3 contains 12 residues. The CDR3 here is CARPEANYGYTF. Here the CDR3 DNA reads TGTGCCAGGCCTGAGGCTAACTATGGCTACACCTTC.

The CDR3 DNA reads as TGTGCCAGCAGTTTCCAGCAGGAGGGGATCTATGGCTACACCTTC. It specifies CASSFQQEGIYGYTF. V usage is TRBV28 and J usage is TRBJ1-2, with D possibly matching TRBD1 (5 bases). The CDR3 loop spans 15 amino acids. Trimming left V 3 bases short and J 4 bases short, with 15 bases between. Germline V gene sequence: CDR1 MDHEN, CDR2 SYDVKM.

The chain links TRBV10-3 to TRBJ1-2, with 9 bases identical to TRBD1. This CDR3 has 18 amino acids. V shed 4 bases and J 2 bases; nucleotides not matched to a gene: 14. CDR1 is ENHRY, CDR2 SYGVKD, per germline. The CDR3 is CAISVDSSGQGKNYGYTF. In DNA, the CDR3 is TGTGCCATCAGTGTTGATTCTTCTGGACAGGGGAAAAACTATGGCTACACCTTC.

The V gene is TRBV7-9, the J gene TRBJ2-3; 9 positions match TRBD2. The V gene end was trimmed by 1 base and the J gene end by 4 bases; junction bases not matched to a gene: 6. The germline CDR1 and CDR2 sequences are SEHNR and FQNEAQ (reference sequence). This CDR3 is built from 16 residues. CDR3 DNA sequence: TGTGCCAGCAGCTTAGTAGATAGCGGGAGCGCAGATACGCAGTATTTT. The encoded protein is CASSLVDSGSADTQYF. Variable domain in full (rest from reference TRBV7-9 and TRBJ2-3): DTGVSQNPRHKITKRGQNVTFRCDPISEHNRLYWYRQTLGQGPEFLTYFQNEAQLEKSRLLSDRFSAERPKGSFSTLEIQRTEQGDSAMYLCASSLVDSGSADTQYFGPGTRLTVL.

This clonotype was detected only once. The chain employs TRBV7-9 and TRBJ2-1; TRBD1 or TRBD2 may be the D gene (5 bases each). V lost 10 bases to trimming and J lost 9 bases, with 25 bases between them. This CDR3 contains 15 residues. Germline-derived CDR1 and CDR2 are SEHNR and FQNEAQ (reference sequence). The chain's CDR3 is CAIPHPGRSMGEQFF. DNA of the CDR3: TGTGCCATTCCACACCCGGGACGGAGCATGGGTGAGCAGTTCTTC.

The J gene is TRBJ2-6, the V gene TRBV5-1; D perhaps matches TRBD1 (6 bases). The germline V and J ends were trimmed by 5 bases and 0 bases, with 9 bases remaining between them. CDR1 and CDR2 from the germline V gene are SGHRS and YFSETQ. The CDR3 consists of 15 residues. As DNA, the CDR3 is TGCGCCAGCAGGACAGGCGCCTCTGGGGCCAACGTCCTGACTTTC. This translates into CASRTGASGANVLTF.

Here the CDR3 reads CASSWVGGSGAEQYF. DNA of the CDR3: TGTGCCAGCAGCTGGGTAGGGGGAAGCGGCGCCGAGCAGTACTTC. This chain uses TRBV5-4 with TRBJ2-7; a weak D match, TRBD1 (6 bases). V lost 3 bases and J 6 bases, leaving 19 bases between the germline ends. The CDR3 runs to 15 residues. Germline loops: CDR1 SGHNT, CDR2 YYREEE (reference sequence).

In DNA, the CDR3 is TGTGCCAGCAGTTACACTCCAGGGTACTATGGCTACACCTTC. The encoded protein is CASSYTPGYYGYTF. The rearrangement joins TRBV6-2 or TRBV6-3 to TRBJ1-2; weak D call: TRBD1 (5 bases). The CDR3 runs 14 residues. V was cut by 2 bases and J by 3 bases, with 10 bases left in between. Germline CDR1 and CDR2: MNHEY and SVGEGT.

This clonotype was counted only a few times. The chain links TRBV5-1 to TRBJ1-1; unclear D gene. CDR1 SGHRS and CDR2 YFSETQ come from the germline V gene. The V gene lost 0 bases and the J gene lost 7 bases, with 7 bases spanning the gap. The CDR3 extends over 12 amino acids. This CDR3 reads CASSLVGDEAFF. CDR3 sequence (DNA): TGCGCCAGCAGCTTGGTAGGAGATGAAGCTTTCTTT. Full variable domain (missing parts from reference TRBV5-1 and TRBJ1-1): KAGVTQTPRYLIKTRGQQVTLSCSPISGHRSVSWYQQTPGQGLQFLFEYFSETQRNKGNFPGRFSGRQFSNSRSEMNVSTLELGDSALYLCASSLVGDEAFFGQGTRLTVV.